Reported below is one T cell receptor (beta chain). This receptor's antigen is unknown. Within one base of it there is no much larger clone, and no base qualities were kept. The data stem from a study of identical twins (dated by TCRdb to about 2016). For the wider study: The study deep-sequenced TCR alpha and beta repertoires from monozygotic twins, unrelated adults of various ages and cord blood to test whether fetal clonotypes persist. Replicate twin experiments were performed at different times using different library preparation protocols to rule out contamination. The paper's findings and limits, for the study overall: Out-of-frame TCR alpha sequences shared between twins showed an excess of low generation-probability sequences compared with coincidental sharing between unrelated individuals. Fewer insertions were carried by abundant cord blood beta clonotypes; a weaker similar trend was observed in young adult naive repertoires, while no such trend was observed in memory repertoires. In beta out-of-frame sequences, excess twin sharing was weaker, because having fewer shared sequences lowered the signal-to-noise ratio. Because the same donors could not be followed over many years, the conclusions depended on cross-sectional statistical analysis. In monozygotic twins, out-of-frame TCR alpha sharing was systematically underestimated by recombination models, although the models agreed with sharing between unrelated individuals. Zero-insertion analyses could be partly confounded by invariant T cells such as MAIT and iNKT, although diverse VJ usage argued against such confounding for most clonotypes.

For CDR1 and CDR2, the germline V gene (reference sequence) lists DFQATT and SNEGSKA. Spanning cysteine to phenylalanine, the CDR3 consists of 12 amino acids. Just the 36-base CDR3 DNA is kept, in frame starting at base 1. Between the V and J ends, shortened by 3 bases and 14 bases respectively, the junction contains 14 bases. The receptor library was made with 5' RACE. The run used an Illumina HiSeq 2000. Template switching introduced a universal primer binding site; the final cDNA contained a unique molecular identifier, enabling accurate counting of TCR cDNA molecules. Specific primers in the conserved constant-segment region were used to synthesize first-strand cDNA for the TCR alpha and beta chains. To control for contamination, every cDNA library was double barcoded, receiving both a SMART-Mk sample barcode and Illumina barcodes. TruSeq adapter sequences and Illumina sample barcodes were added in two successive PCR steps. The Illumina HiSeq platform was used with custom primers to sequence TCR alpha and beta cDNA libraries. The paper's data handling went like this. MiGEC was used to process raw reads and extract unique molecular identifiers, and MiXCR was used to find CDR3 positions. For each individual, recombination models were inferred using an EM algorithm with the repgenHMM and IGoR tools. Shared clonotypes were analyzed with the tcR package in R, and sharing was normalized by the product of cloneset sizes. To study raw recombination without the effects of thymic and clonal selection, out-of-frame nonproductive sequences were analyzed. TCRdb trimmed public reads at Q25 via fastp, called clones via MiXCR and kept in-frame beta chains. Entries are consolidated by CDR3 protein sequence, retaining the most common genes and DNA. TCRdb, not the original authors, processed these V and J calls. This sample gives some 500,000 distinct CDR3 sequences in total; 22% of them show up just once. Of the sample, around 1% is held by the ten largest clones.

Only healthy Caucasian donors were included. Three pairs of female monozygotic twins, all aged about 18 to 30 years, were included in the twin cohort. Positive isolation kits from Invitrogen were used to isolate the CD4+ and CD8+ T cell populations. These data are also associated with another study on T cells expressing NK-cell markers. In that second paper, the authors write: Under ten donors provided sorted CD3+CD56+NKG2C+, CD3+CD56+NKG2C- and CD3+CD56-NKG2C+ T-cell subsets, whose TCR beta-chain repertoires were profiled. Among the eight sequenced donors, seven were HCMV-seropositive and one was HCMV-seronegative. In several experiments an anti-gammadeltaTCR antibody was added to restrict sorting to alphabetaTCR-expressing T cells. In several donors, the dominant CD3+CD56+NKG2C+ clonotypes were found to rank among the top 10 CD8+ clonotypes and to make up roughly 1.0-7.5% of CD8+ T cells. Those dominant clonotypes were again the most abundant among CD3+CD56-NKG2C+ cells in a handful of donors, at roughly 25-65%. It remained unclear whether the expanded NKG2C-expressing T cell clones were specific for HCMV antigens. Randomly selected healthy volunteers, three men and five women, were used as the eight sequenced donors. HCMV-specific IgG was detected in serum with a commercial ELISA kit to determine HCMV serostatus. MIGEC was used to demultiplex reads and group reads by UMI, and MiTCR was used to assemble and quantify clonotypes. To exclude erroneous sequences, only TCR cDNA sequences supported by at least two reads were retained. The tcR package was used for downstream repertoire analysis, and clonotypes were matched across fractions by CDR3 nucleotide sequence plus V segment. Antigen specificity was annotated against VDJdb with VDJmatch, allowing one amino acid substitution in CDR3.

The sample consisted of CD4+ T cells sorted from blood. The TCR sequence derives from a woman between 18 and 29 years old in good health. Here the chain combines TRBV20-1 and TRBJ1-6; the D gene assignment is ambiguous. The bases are TGCAGTGCTAGTTCGGCGCGCGGATCCCTCCACTTT. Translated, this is CSASSARGSLHF.